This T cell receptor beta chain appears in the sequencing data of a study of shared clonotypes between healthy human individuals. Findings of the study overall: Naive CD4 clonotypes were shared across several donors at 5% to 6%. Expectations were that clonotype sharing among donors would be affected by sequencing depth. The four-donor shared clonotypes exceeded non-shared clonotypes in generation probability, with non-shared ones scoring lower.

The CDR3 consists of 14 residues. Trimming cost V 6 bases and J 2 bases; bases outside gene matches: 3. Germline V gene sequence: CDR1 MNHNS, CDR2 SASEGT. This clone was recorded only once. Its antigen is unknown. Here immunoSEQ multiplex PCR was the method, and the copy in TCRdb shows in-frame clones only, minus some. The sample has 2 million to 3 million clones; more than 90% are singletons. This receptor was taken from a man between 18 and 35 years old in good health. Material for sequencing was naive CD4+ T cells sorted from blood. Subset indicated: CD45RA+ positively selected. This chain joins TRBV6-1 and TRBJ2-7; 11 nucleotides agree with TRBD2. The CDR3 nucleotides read TGTGCCAGCAGCCGACTAGCGGGGCCCTACGAGCAGTACTTC. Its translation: CASSRLAGPYEQYF.